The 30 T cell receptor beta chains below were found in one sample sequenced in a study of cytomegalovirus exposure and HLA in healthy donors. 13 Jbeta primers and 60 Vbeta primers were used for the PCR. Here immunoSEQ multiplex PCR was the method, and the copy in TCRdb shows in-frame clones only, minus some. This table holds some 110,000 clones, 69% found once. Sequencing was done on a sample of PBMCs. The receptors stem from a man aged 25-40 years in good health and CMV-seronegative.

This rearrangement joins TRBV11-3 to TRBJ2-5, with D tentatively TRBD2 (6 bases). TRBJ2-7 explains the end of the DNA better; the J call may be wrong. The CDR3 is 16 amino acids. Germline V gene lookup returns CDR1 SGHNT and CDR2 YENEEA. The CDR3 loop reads CASSTPFGSQRYEQYF. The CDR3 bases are TGTGCCAGCAGCACCCCCTTCGGGAGCCAGAGATACGAGCAGTACTTC.

CDR3 residues: CASSQVDTRDNTEAFF. As DNA, the CDR3 is TGTGCCAGCAGCCAAGTGGACACAAGGGATAACACTGAAGCTTTCTTT. This sequence joins TRBV4-2 and TRBJ1-1; possible D gene TRBD1, 5 bases. CDR1 is LGHNA and CDR2 is YNFKEQ in the germline V gene. V was cut by 1 base and J by 2 bases, with 14 bases left in between. CDR3 length: 16 residues.

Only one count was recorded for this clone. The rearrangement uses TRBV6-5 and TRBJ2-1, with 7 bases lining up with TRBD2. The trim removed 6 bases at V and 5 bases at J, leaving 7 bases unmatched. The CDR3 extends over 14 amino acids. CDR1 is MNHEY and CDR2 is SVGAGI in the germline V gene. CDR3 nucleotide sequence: TGTGCCAGCAGACAAAGGACTAGAAACAATGAGCAGTTCTTC. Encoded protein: CASRQRTRNNEQFF.

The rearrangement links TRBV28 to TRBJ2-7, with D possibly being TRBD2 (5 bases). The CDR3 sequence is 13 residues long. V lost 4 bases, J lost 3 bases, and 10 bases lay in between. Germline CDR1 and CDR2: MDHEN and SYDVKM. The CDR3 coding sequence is TGTGCCAGCAGTTCCGGGAATATCTACGAGCAGTACTTC. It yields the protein CASSSGNIYEQYF.

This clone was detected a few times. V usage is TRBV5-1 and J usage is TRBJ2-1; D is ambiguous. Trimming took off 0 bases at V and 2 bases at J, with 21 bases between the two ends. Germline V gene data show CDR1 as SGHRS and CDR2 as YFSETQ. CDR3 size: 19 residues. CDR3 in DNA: TGCGCCAGCAGCTTGGAAGCGTTGGCCGACCAAAACGCCTACAATGAGCAGTTCTTC. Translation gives CASSLEALADQNAYNEQFF.

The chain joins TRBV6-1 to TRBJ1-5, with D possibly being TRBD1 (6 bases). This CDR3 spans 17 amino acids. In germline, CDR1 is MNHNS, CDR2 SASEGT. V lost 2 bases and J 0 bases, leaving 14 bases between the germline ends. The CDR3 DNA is TGTGCCAGCAGTGAAAGTTGGGGACAAAATAGCAATCAGCCCCAGCATTTT. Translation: CASSESWGQNSNQPQHF.

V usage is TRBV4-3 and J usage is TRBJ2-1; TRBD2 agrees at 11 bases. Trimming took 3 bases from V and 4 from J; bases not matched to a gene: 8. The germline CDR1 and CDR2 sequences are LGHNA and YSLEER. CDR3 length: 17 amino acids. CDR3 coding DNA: TGCGCCAGCAGCCAGTCCCCCCGGACTAGCGGGTACAATGAGCAGTTCTTC. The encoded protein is CASSQSPRTSGYNEQFF.

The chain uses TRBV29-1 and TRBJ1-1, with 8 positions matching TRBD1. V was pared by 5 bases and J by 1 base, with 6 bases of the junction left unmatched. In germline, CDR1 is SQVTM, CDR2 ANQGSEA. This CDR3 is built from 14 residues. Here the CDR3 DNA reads TGCAGCGTTTATGGCGACAGGGGGAACACTGAAGCTTTCTTT. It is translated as CSVYGDRGNTEAFF.

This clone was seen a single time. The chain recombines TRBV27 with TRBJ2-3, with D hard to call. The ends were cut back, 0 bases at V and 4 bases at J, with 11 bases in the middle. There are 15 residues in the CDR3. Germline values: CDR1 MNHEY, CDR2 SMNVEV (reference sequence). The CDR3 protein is CASSLSTHGSDTQYF. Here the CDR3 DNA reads TGTGCCAGCAGTTTATCGACTCATGGTTCAGATACGCAGTATTTT.

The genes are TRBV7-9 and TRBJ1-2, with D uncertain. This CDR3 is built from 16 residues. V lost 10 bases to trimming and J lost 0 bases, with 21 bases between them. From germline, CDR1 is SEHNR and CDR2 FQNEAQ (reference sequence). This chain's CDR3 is CATNLLGPLANYGYTF. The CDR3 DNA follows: TGTGCCACCAATCTTTTGGGCCCCTTAGCTAACTATGGCTACACCTTC.

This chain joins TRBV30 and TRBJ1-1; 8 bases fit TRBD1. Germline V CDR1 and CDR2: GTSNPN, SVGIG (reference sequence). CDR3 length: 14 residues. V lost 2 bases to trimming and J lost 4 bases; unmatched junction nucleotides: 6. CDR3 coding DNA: TGTGCCTGGAGTCCCCGGACAGGGCCCACTGAAGCTTTCTTT. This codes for CAWSPRTGPTEAFF.

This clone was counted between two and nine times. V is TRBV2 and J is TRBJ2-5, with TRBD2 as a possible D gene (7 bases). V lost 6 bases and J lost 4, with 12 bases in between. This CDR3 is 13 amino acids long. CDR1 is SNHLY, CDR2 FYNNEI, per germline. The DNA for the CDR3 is TGTGCCAGCAGATACAGGGAGGGAGAGACCCAGTACTTC. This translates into CASRYREGETQYF.

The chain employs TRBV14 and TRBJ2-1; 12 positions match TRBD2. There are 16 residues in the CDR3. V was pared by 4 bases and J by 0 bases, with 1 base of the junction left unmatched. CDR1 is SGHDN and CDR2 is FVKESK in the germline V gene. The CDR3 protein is CASSPSGRDSYNEQFF. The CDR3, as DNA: TGTGCCAGCAGCCCTAGCGGGAGGGACTCCTACAATGAGCAGTTCTTC.

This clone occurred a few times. DNA of the CDR3: TGTGCCAGTACGAAGGGGGCAGGCGGCTTGGGGGCCCAGCATTTT. This gives the protein CASTKGAGGLGAQHF. This chain connects TRBV19 to TRBJ1-5; TRBD1 aligns across 7 bases. Germline lookup yields CDR1 LNHDA and CDR2 SQIVND (reference sequence). Trimming removed 7 bases from V and 11 bases from J; junction bases left unmatched: 17. The CDR3 extends over 15 amino acids.

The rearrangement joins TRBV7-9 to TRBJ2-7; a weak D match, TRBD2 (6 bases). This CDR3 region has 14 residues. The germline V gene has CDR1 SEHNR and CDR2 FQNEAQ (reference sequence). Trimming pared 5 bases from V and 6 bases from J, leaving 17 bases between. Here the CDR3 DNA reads TGTGCCAGCAGCCGGGACTCGATGGACCGCGAGCAGTACTTC. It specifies CASSRDSMDREQYF.

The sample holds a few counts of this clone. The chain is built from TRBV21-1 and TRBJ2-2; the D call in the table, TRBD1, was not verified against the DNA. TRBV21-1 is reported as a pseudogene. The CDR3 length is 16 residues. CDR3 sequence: CASSIPFQGPAGELFF. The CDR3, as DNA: TGTGCCAGCAGCATCCCCTTCCAGGGCCCAGCGGGGGAGCTGTTTTTT.

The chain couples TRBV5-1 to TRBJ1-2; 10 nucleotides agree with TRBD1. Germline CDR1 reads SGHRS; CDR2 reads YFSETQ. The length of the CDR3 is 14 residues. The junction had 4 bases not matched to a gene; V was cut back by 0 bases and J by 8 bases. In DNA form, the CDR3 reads TGCGCCAGCAGCTTGGGACAGGGGGCGGAAGGCTACACCTTC. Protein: CASSLGQGAEGYTF.

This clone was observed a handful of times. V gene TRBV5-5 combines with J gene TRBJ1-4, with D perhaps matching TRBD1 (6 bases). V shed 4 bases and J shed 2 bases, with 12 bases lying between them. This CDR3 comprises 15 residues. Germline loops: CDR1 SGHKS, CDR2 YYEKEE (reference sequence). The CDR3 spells CASSTGQNTNEKLFF. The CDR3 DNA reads TGTGCCAGCAGCACCGGACAGAACACTAATGAAAAACTGTTTTTT.

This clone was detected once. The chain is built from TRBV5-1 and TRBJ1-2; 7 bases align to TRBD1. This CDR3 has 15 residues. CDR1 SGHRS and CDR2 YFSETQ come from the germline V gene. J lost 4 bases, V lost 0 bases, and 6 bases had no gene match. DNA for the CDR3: TGCGCCAGCAGCTTGGCCCCCGAGGGGGCCTATGGCTACACCTTC. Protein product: CASSLAPEGAYGYTF.

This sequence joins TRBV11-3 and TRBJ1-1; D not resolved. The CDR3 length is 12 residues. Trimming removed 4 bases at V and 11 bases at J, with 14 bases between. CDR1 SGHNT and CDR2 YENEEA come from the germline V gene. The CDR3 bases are TGTGCCAGCAGCTCCCCGGAGGGTCGGGCTTTCTTT. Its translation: CASSSPEGRAFF. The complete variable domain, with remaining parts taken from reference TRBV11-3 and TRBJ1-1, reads EAGVVQSPRYKIIEKKQPVAFWCNPISGHNTLYWYLQNLGQGPELLIRYENEEAVDDSQLPKDRFSAERLKGVDSTLKIQPAELGDSAVYLCASSSPEGRAFFGQGTRLTVV.

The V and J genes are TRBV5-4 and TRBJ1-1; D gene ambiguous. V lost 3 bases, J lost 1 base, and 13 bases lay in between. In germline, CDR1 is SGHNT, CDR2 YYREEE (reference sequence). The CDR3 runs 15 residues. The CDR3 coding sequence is TGTGCCAGCAGCTGGGGAGCTCGAGGGAACACTGAAGCTTTCTTT. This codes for CASSWGARGNTEAFF.

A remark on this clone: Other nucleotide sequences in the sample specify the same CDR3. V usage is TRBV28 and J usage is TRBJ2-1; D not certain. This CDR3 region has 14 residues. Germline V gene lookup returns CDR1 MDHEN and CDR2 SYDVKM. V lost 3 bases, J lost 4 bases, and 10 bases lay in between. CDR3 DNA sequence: TGTGCCAGCAGTTTCGGAGTCCCTTACAATGAGCAGTTCTTC. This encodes CASSFGVPYNEQFF.

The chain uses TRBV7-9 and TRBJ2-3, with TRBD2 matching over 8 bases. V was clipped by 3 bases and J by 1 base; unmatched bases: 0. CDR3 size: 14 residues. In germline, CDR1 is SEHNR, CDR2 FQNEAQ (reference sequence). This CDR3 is CASSLTSGTDTQYF. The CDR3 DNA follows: TGTGCCAGCAGCTTGACTAGCGGCACAGATACGCAGTATTTT.

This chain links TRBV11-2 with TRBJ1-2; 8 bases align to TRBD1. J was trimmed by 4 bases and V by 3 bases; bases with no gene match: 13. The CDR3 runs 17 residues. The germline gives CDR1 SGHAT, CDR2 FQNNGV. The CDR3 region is CASSLIRGRNLVYGYTF. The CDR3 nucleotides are TGTGCCAGCAGCTTGATCAGGGGGCGGAATTTGGTCTATGGCTACACCTTC.

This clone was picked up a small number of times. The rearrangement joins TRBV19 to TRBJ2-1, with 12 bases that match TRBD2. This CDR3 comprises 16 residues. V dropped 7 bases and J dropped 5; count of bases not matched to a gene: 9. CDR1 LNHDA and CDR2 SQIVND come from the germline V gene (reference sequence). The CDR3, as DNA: TGTGCCAGTACCCAGACTAGCGGGAGTTTCAACAATGAGCAGTTCTTC. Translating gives CASTQTSGSFNNEQFF. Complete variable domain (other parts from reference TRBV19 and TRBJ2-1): DGGITQSPKYLFRKEGQNVTLSCEQNLNHDAMYWYRQDPGQGLRLIYYSQIVNDFQKGDIAEGYSVSREKKESFPLTVTSAQKNPTAFYLCASTQTSGSFNNEQFFGPGTRLTVL.

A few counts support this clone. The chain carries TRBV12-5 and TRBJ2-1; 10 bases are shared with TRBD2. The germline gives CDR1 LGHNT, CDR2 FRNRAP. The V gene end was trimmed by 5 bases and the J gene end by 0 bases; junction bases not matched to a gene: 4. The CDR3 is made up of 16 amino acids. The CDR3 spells CASGRASGSSYNEQFF. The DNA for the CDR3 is TGTGCTAGTGGTCGGGCTAGCGGGAGCTCCTACAATGAGCAGTTCTTC.

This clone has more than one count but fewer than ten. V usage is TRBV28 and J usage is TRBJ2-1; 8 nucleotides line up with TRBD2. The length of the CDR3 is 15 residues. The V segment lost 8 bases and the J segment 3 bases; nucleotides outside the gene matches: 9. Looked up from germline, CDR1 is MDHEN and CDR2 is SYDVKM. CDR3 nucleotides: TGTGCCAGCGGTGGTAGCGGGGCATACTACAATGAGCAGTTCTTC. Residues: CASGGSGAYYNEQFF.

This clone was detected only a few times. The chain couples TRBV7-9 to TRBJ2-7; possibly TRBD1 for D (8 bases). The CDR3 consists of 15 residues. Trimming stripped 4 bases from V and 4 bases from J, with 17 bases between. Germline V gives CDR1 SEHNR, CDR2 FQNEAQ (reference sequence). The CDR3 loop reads CASSYSDRGGYEQYF. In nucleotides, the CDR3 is TGTGCCAGCAGCTACTCAGACAGGGGAGGGTACGAGCAGTACTTC.

This CDR3 reads CASSFSSRREKLFF. CDR3 DNA sequence: TGTGCCAGTAGTTTCAGCTCTAGACGGGAAAAACTGTTTTTT. The chain links TRBV19 to TRBJ1-4; D gene uncertain. Trimming stripped 5 bases from V and 8 bases from J, with 15 bases between. Germline assignment: CDR1 LNHDA and CDR2 SQIVND (reference sequence). The CDR3 spans 14 residues.

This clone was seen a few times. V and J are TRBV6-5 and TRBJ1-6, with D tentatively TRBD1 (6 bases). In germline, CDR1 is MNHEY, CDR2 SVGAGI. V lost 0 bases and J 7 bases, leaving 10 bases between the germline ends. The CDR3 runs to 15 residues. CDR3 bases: TGTGCCAGCAGTTACTCGCAGGGGATGAATTCACCCCTCCACTTT. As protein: CASSYSQGMNSPLHF.